The sequence of this T cell receptor (beta chain) was determined in a study of shared clonotypes between healthy human individuals. Terminally differentiated effector memory CD45RA+ cells were excluded from the naive CD8 cells, which were CD45RO-negative and positively selected for CCR7. General study results and limits: Clonotypes shared by all four donors outscored non-shared clonotypes in generation probability.

For this clone: Antigen unknown.

Data came from immunoSEQ multiplex PCR; TCRdb stores just in-frame clones and leaves some out. This table has millions of clones, around 96% appearing once. The CDR3 is 13 amino acids. V lost 8 bases and J 10 bases, leaving 20 bases between the germline ends. The germline V gene has CDR1 SEHNR and CDR2 FQNEAQ (reference sequence). The rearrangement joins TRBV7-9 to TRBJ2-5; D is possibly TRBD2 (5 bases). The specimen sequenced was naive CD8+ T cells sorted from blood. The source of this sequence is a man between 18 and 35 years old in good health. The CDR3 spells CASGPGENLFQYF. As DNA, the CDR3 is TGTGCCAGCGGCCCCGGGGAGAATTTATTCCAGTACTTC.